This T cell receptor (beta chain) was sequenced for a study of vaccination effects on CD4 cells after COVID-19. V was clipped by 3 bases and J by 5 bases; unmatched bases: 6. The germline V gene has CDR1 LNHDA and CDR2 SQIVND (reference sequence). This CDR3 region has 14 residues. This clone was recorded a few times. No antigen is known for it. The table came from immunoSEQ multiplex PCR; TCRdb's copy has only in-frame clones and leaves some out. The table lists about 52,000 clones, nearly 80% of them singletons. Findings and limits, study-wide: Researchers reported few convalescent patients and no early post-infection timepoints in the study.

Sequencing followed a ViraFEST assay step that expanded antigen-specific CD4+ T cells with viral peptide pools. At the end of about ten days of culture, CD4+ T cells were isolated. Neither prior SARS-CoV-2 infection nor positive nucleocapsid antibodies were present in the vaccine recipients. Each culture well received a few million PBMC. These cells were then cultured in IMDM with 9 to 10 IU/ml IL-2 and around 9.6 ug/ml peptides. Both day 3 and day 7 saw half the medium replaced with IL-2 medium. Sequencing was performed on CD4+ T cells from PBMCs cultured with HCoV-OC43 spike peptides, taken before COVID-19 vaccination. Stated subset: HCoV-OC43 spike overlapping peptide pool stimulation. This chain uses TRBV19 with TRBJ1-1, with 7 bases fitting TRBD1. The origin of this receptor is a human donor who received a COVID-19 vaccine. CDR3 sequence reads: CASSMQGEGTEAFF. The CDR3 DNA follows: TGTGCCAGTAGTATGCAGGGGGAGGGGACTGAAGCTTTCTTT.